This T cell receptor beta chain is from a study of T cell repertoires in cytomegalovirus infection. This clonotype occurred a few times. Its antigen is undetermined. In germline, CDR1 is SGHAT, CDR2 FQDESV (reference sequence). This CDR3 has 12 residues. Trimming took 5 bases from V and 8 from J; bases not matched to a gene: 3. TCRdb recomputed calls from the reads with MiXCR, one row per CDR3 protein. The sample comprises tens of thousands of distinct CDR3 sequences, around 20% of which are singletons, and approximately 25% rests with the top ten. This clonotype was obtained from a human donor in good health (CMV status not recorded). Some clones in this sample may be carry-over from other donors' samples. V gene TRBV11-1 combines with J gene TRBJ1-1; 9 bases match TRBD1. Material: CD8+ T cells from cultured PBMCs, obtained from culture after CMV antigen stimulation. CDR3 nucleotide sequence: TGTGCCAGCAGCAGGACAGGGGACGAAGCTTTCTTT. This gives the protein CASSRTGDEAFF.